Included here is one T cell receptor beta chain sequence, with context. V lost 0 bases, J lost 0 bases, and 11 bases lay in between. The CDR3 covers 16 residues. Germline assignment: CDR1 MNHEY and CDR2 SVGAGI. The data originate from a study of blood T cells in healthy people across ages. A second PCR, run for about 7 to 11 cycles, used a sample-barcoded 5' primer plus a J-beta primer mix. TCRdb recomputed calls from the 5' RACE reads with MiXCR, one row per CDR3 protein. The sample records 850,000 to 950,000 distinct CDR3 sequences, more than 25% being singletons. Investigators took about 9.1 milliliters of peripheral blood from every donor.

Sample: blood. The chain couples TRBV6-5 to TRBJ1-1; perhaps TRBD1 as D (6 bases). The clonotype was recovered from an elderly woman in good health. CDR3 protein: CASSYSAAGVNTEAFF. Written as DNA, the CDR3 is TGTGCCAGCAGTTACTCCGCCGCAGGGGTGAACACTGAAGCTTTCTTT.